These T cell receptor beta chains were read from a single sample in a study of T-cell reconstitution after alpha-beta-depleted transplantation in children. TCRdb reprocessed the PCR reads via MiXCR and lists one record per CDR3 protein. The repertoire consists of around 200,000 distinct CDR3 sequences, with 7% to 9% occurring once and the leading ten covering roughly 36%. The starting material was PBMCs, mostly from graft donor cells, obtained 360 days after TCRalphabeta/CD19-depleted stem cell transplant. The receptors were gathered from a male patient between 2 and 10 years old who had a stem cell transplant for acute myeloid leukemia, so the T cells may come from the graft donor. Each CDR3 is given with its conserved first and last residue. Each record gives: V gene, D gene, J gene, clone size, CDR3 protein, CDR3 DNA. The D gene is left open where the match is weak. Size is omitted from some rows. Given values are once, few, many or a class for expanded clones.

v_gene: TRBV7-2
d_gene: TRBD2
j_gene: TRBJ2-7
abundance: many
CDR3aa: CASSFSTSGRLSEQYF
CDR3nt: TGTGCCAGCAGCTTTTCGACTAGCGGGAGGTTAAGCGAGCAGTACTTC

v_gene: TRBV12-3/TRBV12-4
d_gene: TRBD1
j_gene: TRBJ1-1
abundance: many
CDR3aa: CASSSGTGGPTEAFF
CDR3nt: TGTGCCAGCAGTTCCGGGACAGGGGGCCCAACTGAAGCTTTCTTT

v_gene: TRBV20-1
d_gene: TRBD1
j_gene: TRBJ2-1
abundance: many
CDR3aa: CSALQGWSDEQFF
CDR3nt: TGCAGTGCCTTACAGGGGTGGTCCGATGAGCAGTTCTTC

v_gene: TRBV20-1
d_gene: TRBD1
j_gene: TRBJ1-1
abundance: .
CDR3aa: CSAREDRVGTEAFF
CDR3nt: TGCAGTGCTAGAGAGGACAGGGTGGGCACTGAAGCTTTCTTT

v_gene: TRBV14
d_gene: .
j_gene: TRBJ2-4
abundance: .
CDR3aa: CASSHAGTQNIQYF
CDR3nt: TGTGCCAGCAGCCACGCCGGGACACAAAACATTCAGTACTTC

v_gene: TRBV5-1
d_gene: TRBD1
j_gene: TRBJ2-3
abundance: many
CDR3aa: CASSIEGQANTQYF
CDR3nt: TGCGCCAGCAGCATTGAGGGACAGGCCAATACGCAGTATTTT

v_gene: TRBV20-1
d_gene: TRBD2
j_gene: TRBJ2-1
abundance: few
CDR3aa: CSAAPLAGAIYNEQFF
CDR3nt: TGCAGTGCTGCGCCCCTAGCGGGAGCGATATACAATGAGCAGTTCTTC

v_gene: TRBV18
d_gene: .
j_gene: TRBJ1-1
abundance: .
CDR3aa: CASSPRDGGLLNTEAFF
CDR3nt: TGTGCCAGCTCACCAAGGGACGGGGGACTATTGAACACTGAAGCTTTCTTT

v_gene: TRBV2
d_gene: .
j_gene: TRBJ2-3
abundance: many
CDR3aa: CASRENTDTQYF
CDR3nt: TGTGCCAGCAGGGAAAACACAGATACGCAGTATTTT

v_gene: TRBV10-3
d_gene: .
j_gene: TRBJ1-1
abundance: .
CDR3aa: CAISAGSTEAFF
CDR3nt: TGTGCCATCAGTGCGGGGTCCACTGAAGCTTTCTTT

v_gene: TRBV24-1
d_gene: TRBD1
j_gene: TRBJ1-5
abundance: many
CDR3aa: CATSERTGGAGGQPQHF
CDR3nt: TGTGCCACCAGTGAAAGGACAGGGGGCGCAGGGGGTCAGCCCCAGCATTTT

v_gene: TRBV10-3
d_gene: TRBD1
j_gene: TRBJ1-1
abundance: few
CDR3aa: CATDRGKQRGSGAEAFF
CDR3nt: TGTGCCACCGACAGGGGGAAACAACGGGGGTCGGGCGCTGAAGCTTTCTTT

v_gene: TRBV4-1
d_gene: .
j_gene: TRBJ2-1
abundance: many
CDR3aa: CASSQDGTEQFF
CDR3nt: TGCGCCAGCAGCCAAGATGGGACAGAGCAGTTCTTC

v_gene: TRBV20-1
d_gene: TRBD2
j_gene: TRBJ2-2
abundance: .
CDR3aa: CSARDGTSITGELFF
CDR3nt: TGCAGTGCTAGGGATGGGACTAGCATCACCGGGGAGCTGTTTTTT

v_gene: TRBV29-1
d_gene: .
j_gene: TRBJ1-1
abundance: .
CDR3aa: CSVGGMARLEGTEAFF
CDR3nt: TGCAGCGTCGGGGGCATGGCCCGCCTCGAGGGGACTGAAGCTTTCTTT

v_gene: TRBV11-2
d_gene: TRBD1
j_gene: TRBJ2-5
abundance: .
CDR3aa: CASSLGQGAWETQYF
CDR3nt: TGTGCCAGCAGCTTGGGACAGGGGGCCTGGGAGACCCAGTACTTC

v_gene: TRBV10-3
d_gene: .
j_gene: TRBJ2-2
abundance: many
CDR3aa: CAISAGSNTGELFF
CDR3nt: TGTGCCATCAGTGCCGGCAGTAACACCGGGGAGCTGTTTTTT

v_gene: TRBV2
d_gene: .
j_gene: TRBJ2-1
abundance: few
CDR3aa: CASRPFGQEQFF
CDR3nt: TGTGCCAGCAGGCCTTTTGGGCAGGAGCAGTTCTTC

v_gene: TRBV29-1
d_gene: .
j_gene: TRBJ2-7
abundance: many
CDR3aa: CSVPGFSSYEQYF
CDR3nt: TGCAGCGTTCCGGGTTTCTCTTCCTACGAGCAGTACTTC

v_gene: TRBV25-1
d_gene: .
j_gene: TRBJ2-1
abundance: .
CDR3aa: CASSESVEQFF
CDR3nt: TGTGCCAGCAGTGAATCTGTTGAGCAGTTCTTC